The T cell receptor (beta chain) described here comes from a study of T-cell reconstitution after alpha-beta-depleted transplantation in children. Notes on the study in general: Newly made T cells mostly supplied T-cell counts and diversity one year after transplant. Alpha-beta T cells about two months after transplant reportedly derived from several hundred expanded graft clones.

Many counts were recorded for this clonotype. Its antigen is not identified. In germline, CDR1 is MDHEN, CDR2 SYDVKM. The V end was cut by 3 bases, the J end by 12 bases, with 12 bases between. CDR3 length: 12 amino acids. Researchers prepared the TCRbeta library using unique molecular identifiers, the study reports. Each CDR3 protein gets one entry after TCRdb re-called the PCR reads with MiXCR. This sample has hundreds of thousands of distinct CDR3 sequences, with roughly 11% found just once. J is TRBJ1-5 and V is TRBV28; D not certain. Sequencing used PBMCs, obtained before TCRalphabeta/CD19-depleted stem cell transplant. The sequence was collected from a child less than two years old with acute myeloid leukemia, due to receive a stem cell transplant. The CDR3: CASSFGRYSQHF. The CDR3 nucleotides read TGTGCCAGCAGTTTTGGCCGGTACAGCCAGCATTTT.